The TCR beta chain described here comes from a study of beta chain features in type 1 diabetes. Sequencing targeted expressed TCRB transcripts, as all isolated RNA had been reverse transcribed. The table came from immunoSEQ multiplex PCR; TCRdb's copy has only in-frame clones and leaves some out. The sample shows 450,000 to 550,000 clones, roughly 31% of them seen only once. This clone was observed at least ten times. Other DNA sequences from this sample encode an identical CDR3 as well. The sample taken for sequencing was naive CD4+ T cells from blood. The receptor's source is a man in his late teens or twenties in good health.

The CDR3 DNA is TGTGCCAGCAGGGACTCTGGGGCCAACGTCCTGACTTTC. This codes for CASRDSGANVLTF. V gene TRBV14 combines with J gene TRBJ2-6; D gene ambiguous. The CDR3 covers 13 residues. Between the trimmed V and J ends, which lost 6 bases and 0 bases, there was a span of 3 bases. Looked up from germline, CDR1 is SGHDN and CDR2 is FVKESK.